These 22 T cell receptor beta chains were sequenced from one sample in a study of blood T cell repertoires in COVID-19. Only in-frame clones appear in the TCRdb table, and some are missing; sequencing was by immunoSEQ multiplex PCR. The profile shows about 210,000 clones, more than 75% of them singletons. Sequencing was done on a sample of PBMCs or T cells enriched from blood (not recorded which). The source of these receptors is a man aged 25-45 years in a cohort exposed to, infected with or recovered from COVID-19 (not recorded which).

The chain joins TRBV28 to TRBJ1-5; the D gene is possibly TRBD1 (6 bases). Germline lookup yields CDR1 MDHEN and CDR2 SYDVKM. The CDR3 has 15 amino acids. The V end was cut by 7 bases, the J end by 2 bases, with 15 bases between. The CDR3 spells CASTLGAAGNQPQHF. The CDR3, as DNA: TGTGCCAGCACCCTGGGGGCCGCGGGCAATCAGCCCCAGCATTTT. Full variable domain (rest looked up from reference TRBV28 and TRBJ1-5): DVKVTQSSRYLVKRTGEKVFLECVQDMDHENMFWYRQDPGLGLRLIYFSYDVKMKEKGDIPEGYSVSREKKERFSLILESASTNQTSMYLCASTLGAAGNQPQHFGDGTRLSIL.

The J gene is TRBJ1-2, the V gene TRBV27, with 8 bases identical to TRBD1. This CDR3 contains 13 residues. CDR1 and CDR2 (germline): MNHEY, SMNVEV (reference sequence). With 8 bases clipped from V and 3 bases from J, the junction kept 5 bases outside the gene matches. CDR3 in amino acids: CASGTGAYYGYTF. The CDR3 bases are TGTGCCAGCGGGACAGGCGCCTACTATGGCTACACCTTC.

V is TRBV15 and J is TRBJ1-1; 7 nucleotides match TRBD1. V shed 1 base and J 1 base; nucleotides not matched to a gene: 0. CDR3 size: 14 residues. The germline V gene encodes CDR1 LNHNV and CDR2 YYDKDF (reference sequence). The CDR3 sequence is CATSRGQGNTEAFF. The CDR3 nucleotides read TGTGCCACCAGCAGAGGACAGGGGAACACTGAAGCTTTCTTT.

This sequence joins TRBV6-5 and TRBJ2-7; 10 nucleotides align to TRBD1. The germline CDR1 and CDR2 sequences are MNHEY and SVGAGI. The CDR3 is 13 amino acids. V lost 10 bases to trimming and J lost 6 bases; unmatched junction nucleotides: 9. CDR3 protein: CATSSGTGAEQYF. DNA for the CDR3: TGTGCCACCTCGTCCGGGACAGGGGCCGAGCAGTACTTC.

The chain is built from TRBV19 and TRBJ1-5; TRBD1 matches 11 bases. Germline V gene data show CDR1 as LNHDA and CDR2 as SQIVND (reference sequence). With 6 bases clipped from V and 0 bases from J, the junction kept 10 bases outside the gene matches. The CDR3 extends over 18 amino acids. DNA for the CDR3: TGTGCCAGTAGCCAAACCGGGACAGGGGGTTATAGCAATCAGCCCCAGCATTTT. Translation: CASSQTGTGGYSNQPQHF. The whole variable domain, remainder taken from reference TRBV19 and TRBJ1-5, is DGGITQSPKYLFRKEGQNVTLSCEQNLNHDAMYWYRQDPGQGLRLIYYSQIVNDFQKGDIAEGYSVSREKKESFPLTVTSAQKNPTAFYLCASSQTGTGGYSNQPQHFGDGTRLSIL.

This clone was picked up one time. This chain links TRBV6-5 with TRBJ1-1; 10 bases align to TRBD1. V lost 7 bases, J lost 5 bases, and 7 bases stayed unmatched. Per germline, CDR1 MNHEY and CDR2 SVGAGI. The length of the CDR3 is 14 residues. CDR3 DNA: TGTGCCAGCACCCCCTCGGACAGGGGGACTGAAGCTTTCTTT. This translates into CASTPSDRGTEAFF.

J is TRBJ1-6 and V is TRBV25-1; TRBD1 matches 10 bases. The germline gives CDR1 MGHDK, CDR2 SYGVNS. The CDR3 has 16 residues. Trimming took 3 bases from V and 6 from J; bases not matched to a gene: 5. The CDR3 is CASSDPGQGLNSPLHF. The CDR3 nucleotides are TGTGCCAGCAGTGACCCGGGACAGGGGCTTAATTCACCCCTCCACTTT.

V and J are TRBV10-2 and TRBJ2-7, with 8 bases matching TRBD2. CDR1 is WSHSY and CDR2 is SAAADI in the germline V gene. This CDR3 has 18 residues. V trimming: 6 bases; J trimming: 4 bases; junction bases outside the gene matches: 20. In DNA, the CDR3 is TGCGCCAGCAGAGGAAGTCCTAGCGGGCCTATCAAGAATTACGAGCAGTACTTC. Protein sequence: CASRGSPSGPIKNYEQYF.

The rearrangement links TRBV19 to TRBJ1-4, with 8 bases matching TRBD1. In germline, CDR1 is LNHDA, CDR2 SQIVND (reference sequence). The ends lost 6 bases at V and 7 bases at J; junction bases unmatched: 10. The CDR3 has 15 amino acids. The CDR3 region is CASRLAGQGGEKLFF. The CDR3 coding sequence is TGTGCCAGTAGACTAGCTGGACAGGGCGGTGAAAAACTGTTTTTT.

The chain has TRBV28 and TRBJ2-7, with 11 bases that match TRBD1. V gave up 7 bases and J gave up 5 bases; unmatched junction bases: 7. The CDR3 runs to 14 residues. Germline-derived CDR1 and CDR2 are MDHEN and SYDVKM. The CDR3 sequence: CASTKDRGHDEQYF. CDR3 in DNA: TGTGCCAGCACCAAGGACAGGGGGCACGACGAGCAGTACTTC.

This clone was seen ten or more times. The rearrangement links TRBV7-2 to TRBJ1-2; weak D call: TRBD1 (5 bases). V shed 5 bases and J shed 7 bases, with 14 bases lying between them. CDR1 is SGHTA and CDR2 is FQGNSA in the germline V gene. The CDR3 extends over 13 amino acids. The CDR3 bases are TGTGCCAGCAGCCCCAGGGTTTTACCTGGCTACACCTTC. The encoded protein is CASSPRVLPGYTF.

V is TRBV9 and J is TRBJ1-6; a possible D gene is TRBD1 (5 bases). This CDR3 has 18 residues. CDR1 and CDR2 (germline): SGDLS, YYNGEE. Trimming shortened V by 0 bases and J by 7 bases, and 20 bases separated the two germline ends. This chain's CDR3 is CASSVGGGAGPWNSPLHF. CDR3 bases: TGTGCCAGCAGCGTAGGGGGTGGCGCGGGGCCGTGGAATTCACCCCTCCACTTT.

This sequence joins TRBV20-1 and TRBJ2-1; 7 bases match TRBD2. J lost 3 bases, V lost 3 bases, and 8 bases had no gene match. Germline lookup yields CDR1 DFQATT and CDR2 SNEGSKA (reference sequence). The CDR3 is 15 amino acids. In DNA form, the CDR3 reads TGCAGTGCTAGTAAAGCGGGGCCGAGCTACAATGAGCAGTTCTTC. It encodes CSASKAGPSYNEQFF.

V usage is TRBV28 and J usage is TRBJ2-5; possible D gene TRBD2, 5 bases. The CDR3 has 16 residues. V lost 2 bases and J lost 2, with 15 bases in between. Germline V gene sequence: CDR1 MDHEN, CDR2 SYDVKM. The CDR3 region is CASSLRLAGYQETQYF. The CDR3 region has the DNA TGTGCCAGCAGTTTACGCCTAGCAGGCTATCAAGAGACCCAGTACTTC. The full variable domain, with the rest looked up from reference TRBV28 and TRBJ2-5, is DVKVTQSSRYLVKRTGEKVFLECVQDMDHENMFWYRQDPGLGLRLIYFSYDVKMKEKGDIPEGYSVSREKKERFSLILESASTNQTSMYLCASSLRLAGYQETQYFGPGTRLLVL.

The rearrangement joins TRBV10-2 to TRBJ2-1; 9 nucleotides align to TRBD2. With 3 bases clipped from V and 8 bases from J, the junction kept 8 bases outside the gene matches. Germline V gene lookup returns CDR1 WSHSY and CDR2 SAAADI. The CDR3 covers 15 residues. This CDR3 is CASSDISGSRHEQFF. The CDR3 DNA reads TGCGCCAGCAGTGATATTAGCGGGAGCCGCCATGAGCAGTTCTTC.

This chain links TRBV11-3 with TRBJ2-4; the match to TRBD1 covers 9 bases. The V gene end was trimmed by 5 bases and the J gene end by 4 bases; junction bases not matched to a gene: 9. Germline CDR1 SGHNT, CDR2 YENEEA. The CDR3 spans 16 residues. This CDR3 is CASSAGQGQGKNIQYF. Here the CDR3 DNA reads TGTGCCAGCAGCGCCGGACAGGGGCAGGGTAAAAACATTCAGTACTTC.

The V call is TRBV7-2, the J call TRBJ1-1; no definite D call. V was trimmed by 5 bases and J by 0 bases, leaving 7 bases between them. Germline values: CDR1 SGHTA, CDR2 FQGNSA. CDR3 length equals 13 residues. In nucleotides, the CDR3 is TGTGCCAGCAGCACGGTGATGAACACTGAAGCTTTCTTT. It codes for CASSTVMNTEAFF.

This rearrangement joins TRBV6-2 or TRBV6-3 to TRBJ1-5; TRBD1 might be the D (5 bases). V dropped 5 bases and J dropped 16 bases, with 18 bases sitting between them. CDR3 size: 12 residues. The V gene's germline CDR1 is MNHEY and CDR2 SVGEGT. The CDR3 DNA reads as TGTGCCAGCAGTCCAAATCGGGGGAACGGACATTTT. Its translation: CASSPNRGNGHF.

The V and J genes are TRBV4-3 and TRBJ2-1, with TRBD2 identical over 8 bases. Germline CDR1 reads LGHNA; CDR2 reads YSLEER. CDR3 length: 17 residues. V lost 0 bases and J lost 6; bases outside the gene matches: 10. CDR3 coding DNA: TGCGCCAGCAGCCAAGATCCCGGGACTAGGGGAACCAATGAGCAGTTCTTC. Protein product: CASSQDPGTRGTNEQFF.

The CDR3, as DNA: TGTGCCAGCAGCTCCGGACATCCCGGGGAGCTGTTTTTT. It specifies CASSSGHPGELFF. This chain uses TRBV7-3 with TRBJ2-2; D possibly corresponds to TRBD1 (5 bases). From germline, CDR1 is SGHTA and CDR2 FQGTGA. V was cut by 4 bases and J by 6 bases, with 9 bases left in between. The CDR3 has 13 amino acids.

The chain recombines TRBV28 with TRBJ1-1; TRBD1 might be the D (5 bases). The CDR3 runs to 15 residues. Germline V gives CDR1 MDHEN, CDR2 SYDVKM. The germline V and J ends were trimmed by 11 bases and 1 base, with 20 bases remaining between them. The CDR3 sequence is CASHPSTGWNTEAFF. The DNA for the CDR3 is TGTGCCTCGCATCCCTCTACAGGTTGGAACACTGAAGCTTTCTTT. Based on the CDR3 plus reference TRBV28 and TRBJ1-1, the full variable domain is DVKVTQSSRYLVKRTGEKVFLECVQDMDHENMFWYRQDPGLGLRLIYFSYDVKMKEKGDIPEGYSVSREKKERFSLILESASTNQTSMYLCASHPSTGWNTEAFFGQGTRLTVV.

The chain has TRBV3-1 (or the pseudogene TRBV3-2) and TRBJ2-2; 7 bases are shared with TRBD1. This CDR3 has 15 amino acids. Germline CDR1 reads LGHDT; CDR2 reads YNNKEL (reference sequence). V lost 1 base to trimming and J lost 6 bases; unmatched junction nucleotides: 5. DNA for the CDR3: TGTGCCAGCAGCCAAGGACAGGGTACCCCCGGGGAGCTGTTTTTT. It translates to CASSQGQGTPGELFF.